This entry is about one T cell receptor (beta chain). Its antigen is not known. Assay: immunoSEQ multiplex PCR; the TCRdb copy retains only in-frame clones and omits some. Here the sample spans roughly 70,000 clones, approximately 90% being singletons. This sample stems from a study of OX40 agonist ivuxolimab in advanced cancers. For the study at large: Enrolled patients in dose escalation had cancers that were hepatocellular carcinoma, melanoma, renal cell or head and neck cancer. Study-level results: CD8+ T cells averaged more expanded clones than CD4+.

CDR3 length: 12 amino acids. Between the trimmed V and J ends, which lost 0 bases and 6 bases, there was a span of 9 bases. The V gene's germline CDR1 is GTSNPN and CDR2 SVGIG (reference sequence). Patients with autoimmune history or systemic immunosuppression were excluded. The chain couples TRBV30 to TRBJ2-7; no definite D call. The sequenced sample was CD4+ or CD8+ T cells sorted from blood, obtained in a trial of the OX40 agonist ivuxolimab. The source is an adult with an advanced solid tumor such as melanoma, head and neck, liver or kidney cancer. DNA for the CDR3: TGTGCCTGGAGTGTATTTGCCACCGAGCAGTACTTC. Protein product: CAWSVFATEQYF.